These 23 T cell receptor beta chains were all obtained from the same sample, sequenced in a study of T-cell memory formation after mild COVID-19. One entry per CDR3 protein results from TCRdb running MiXCR on the 5' RACE reads. The data contain around 470,000 distinct CDR3 sequences, approximately 20% of them singletons. Sequencing was carried out using PBMCs or a T cell subset sorted from them (not recorded which). Every receptor here comes from an adult woman who had mild COVID-19 (a few samples of this study predate the infection). Cell type and time point are not known.

J is TRBJ1-1 and V is TRBV5-1; 7 nucleotides agree with TRBD1. This CDR3 region has 15 residues. V trimming: 0 bases; J trimming: 7 bases; junction bases outside the gene matches: 9. From germline, CDR1 is SGHRS and CDR2 YFSETQ. This CDR3 is CASSLGETGSGEAFF. CDR3 nucleotide sequence: TGCGCCAGCAGCTTGGGGGAGACAGGGTCTGGTGAAGCTTTCTTT.

This clonotype came up a few times. The chain recombines TRBV25-1 with TRBJ1-2; 12 bases are shared with TRBD1. The trim removed 3 bases at V and 9 bases at J, leaving 8 bases unmatched. Germline V gives CDR1 MGHDK, CDR2 SYGVNS. This CDR3 has 15 residues. The CDR3 sequence: CASSDRDRGLMSYTF. The CDR3 nucleotides read TGTGCCAGCAGTGACCGGGACAGGGGGCTTATGAGCTACACCTTC.

CDR3 residues: CATSDLRAGGTDTQYF. CDR3 sequence (DNA): TGTGCCACCAGTGATTTGCGGGCCGGAGGCACAGATACGCAGTATTTT. The rearrangement uses TRBV24-1 and TRBJ2-3, with D uncertain. From germline, CDR1 is KGHDR and CDR2 SFDVKD. The CDR3 is 16 amino acids. Trimming pared 0 bases from V and 1 base from J, leaving 10 bases between.

This clonotype occurred many times. This chain links TRBV7-2 with TRBJ2-3; TRBD1 agrees at 7 bases. This CDR3 has 14 amino acids. From germline, CDR1 is SGHTA and CDR2 FQGNSA. After removal of 5 bases from V and 6 bases from J, the junction contained 8 bases not matched to a gene. The CDR3 loop is CASSRKTGTDTQYF. The CDR3, as DNA: TGTGCCAGCAGCCGGAAGACAGGGACCGATACGCAGTATTTT.

The chain uses TRBV24-1 and TRBJ2-5; D is undetermined. The germline CDR1 and CDR2 sequences are KGHDR and SFDVKD. Trimming left V 3 bases short and J 7 bases short, with 11 bases between. The CDR3 spans 13 residues. The CDR3 loop reads CATSDPPMVTQYF. The CDR3 nucleotides read TGTGCCACCAGTGATCCCCCGATGGTGACCCAGTACTTC.

The rearrangement links TRBV12-3 or TRBV12-4 to TRBJ1-5, with D perhaps TRBD1 (5 bases). Trimming took 5 bases from V and 5 from J, leaving 19 bases between them. The CDR3 consists of 16 residues. The CDR3 bases are TGTGCCAGCAGTCACCTCTTGGGGGGGGACGATCAGCCCCAGCATTTT. Protein: CASSHLLGGDDQPQHF.

This clonotype was picked up a small number of times. The chain uses TRBV7-8 and TRBJ2-3, with 8 bases that match TRBD2. The CDR3 runs 16 residues. V dropped 1 base and J dropped 4; count of bases not matched to a gene: 7. Germline CDR1 SGHVS, CDR2 FQNEAQ. The CDR3 nucleotides are TGTGCCAGCAGCTTAGTGTTAGCGGGAAGGGCAGATACGCAGTATTTT. This translates into CASSLVLAGRADTQYF.

This clonotype has a handful of counts. Here the CDR3 DNA reads TGTGCCAGCAGTTCCCCACAGGGTCTAAAGACCCAGTACTTC. It specifies CASSSPQGLKTQYF. This chain connects TRBV28 to TRBJ2-5; TRBD1 is a possible D gene (6 bases). The ends were cut back, 4 bases at V and 6 bases at J, with 15 bases in the middle. The length of the CDR3 is 14 residues. Germline V gene lookup returns CDR1 MDHEN and CDR2 SYDVKM.

The chain combines TRBV4-1 with TRBJ1-2, with 8 bases matching TRBD1. Germline V lookup: CDR1 MGHRA, CDR2 YSYEKL. The ends lost 5 bases at V and 8 bases at J; junction bases unmatched: 10. The CDR3 length is 14 residues. DNA for the CDR3: TGCGCCAGCAGCTCCGTCGGGACAGGCGGAGGCTACACCTTC. Amino acids: CASSSVGTGGGYTF.

There are a few counts of this clonotype. The chain is built from TRBV5-1 and TRBJ1-2; D call uncertain. Trimming took 0 bases from V and 4 from J, leaving 10 bases between them. The CDR3 is 14 residues long. The germline CDR1 and CDR2 sequences are SGHRS and YFSETQ. CDR3 nucleotides: TGCGCCAGCAGCTTGGGTCAGAACCCCTATGGCTACACCTTC. Encoded protein: CASSLGQNPYGYTF.

The rearrangement links TRBV12-3 or TRBV12-4 to TRBJ2-1, with D uncertain. The CDR3 is 12 amino acids. V lost 6 bases and J lost 9, with 12 bases in between. CDR3 loop: CASSREMGEQFF. The CDR3, as DNA: TGTGCCAGCAGCCGCGAGATGGGTGAGCAGTTCTTC.

The table lists this clonotype with many counts. In DNA form, the CDR3 reads TGTGCCAGCAGCCCGCGCCGGCAGCGGGGCCATGAGCAGTTCTTC. Translation: CASSPRRQRGHEQFF. The chain carries TRBV11-2 and TRBJ2-1, with 7 bases matching TRBD2. Germline CDR1 is SGHAT and CDR2 is FQNNGV. The CDR3 covers 15 residues. V dropped 5 bases and J dropped 8; count of bases not matched to a gene: 12.

The chain couples TRBV5-1 to TRBJ2-1, with a possible D match to TRBD2 (5 bases). The CDR3 contains 15 residues. V lost 4 bases and J lost 6, with 17 bases in between. CDR1 is SGHRS, CDR2 YFSETQ, per germline. The CDR3 sequence: CASSEDSMILNEQFF. The CDR3, as DNA: TGCGCCAGCAGCGAGGACTCGATGATTCTCAATGAGCAGTTCTTC.

This clonotype was seen many times. This sequence joins TRBV7-2 and TRBJ1-5; no reliable D call. Germline CDR1 and CDR2: SGHTA and FQGNSA. CDR3 size: 17 residues. V lost 4 bases and J 0 bases, leaving 16 bases between the germline ends. The CDR3 DNA is TGTGCCAGCAGCTCTGATCTAACAGACTATAGCAATCAGCCCCAGCATTTT. The encoded protein is CASSSDLTDYSNQPQHF.

V usage is TRBV5-5 and J usage is TRBJ2-5, with 8 bases matching TRBD1. This CDR3 comprises 14 residues. Unmatched junction bases numbered 7, after V lost 3 bases and J lost 6 bases. Germline V gives CDR1 SGHKS, CDR2 YYEKEE (reference sequence). As DNA, the CDR3 is TGTGCCAGCAGCTCGGGGCAGGGGGCAAAGACCCAGTACTTC. Amino acid sequence: CASSSGQGAKTQYF.

The chain links TRBV10-3 to TRBJ2-4; D unclear. This CDR3 is built from 17 residues. Germline values: CDR1 ENHRY, CDR2 SYGVKD. V was trimmed by 3 bases and J by 0 bases, leaving 15 bases between them. The CDR3 loop reads CAISDGTDRRAKNIQYF. The DNA for the CDR3 is TGTGCCATCAGTGATGGAACAGATCGTCGAGCCAAAAACATTCAGTACTTC.

The chain uses TRBV2 and TRBJ1-5; D remains unclear. The CDR3 runs 13 residues. Trimming cost V 4 bases and J 4 bases, with 8 bases left between them. CDR1 and CDR2 from the germline V gene are SNHLY and FYNNEI. The CDR3: CASSGEVNQPQHF. CDR3 sequence (DNA): TGTGCCAGCAGTGGTGAGGTGAATCAGCCCCAGCATTTT.

The rearrangement uses TRBV7-8 and TRBJ1-2; possible D gene TRBD1, 6 bases. V dropped 0 bases and J dropped 4 bases, with 15 bases sitting between them. This CDR3 is built from 16 residues. The germline gives CDR1 SGHVS, CDR2 FQNEAQ. In DNA form, the CDR3 reads TGTGCCAGCAGCTTAGCGAGGAGAGCCAGGGGCTATGGCTACACCTTC. Protein: CASSLARRARGYGYTF. Full variable domain (outside the CDR3, taken from reference TRBV7-8 and TRBJ1-2): GAGVSQSPRYKVAKRGQDVALRCDPISGHVSLFWYQQALGQGPEFLTYFQNEAQLDKSGLPSDRFFAERPEGSVSTLKIQRTQQEDSAVYLCASSLARRARGYGYTFGSGTRLTVV.

This clonotype has more than one count but fewer than ten. The chain is built from TRBV5-4 and TRBJ2-3; 7 nucleotides align to TRBD2. Germline V CDR1 and CDR2: SGHNT, YYREEE (reference sequence). The ends lost 3 bases at V and 1 base at J; junction bases unmatched: 8. The CDR3 sequence is 16 residues long. CDR3 sequence (DNA): TGTGCCAGCAGCTCCACAGCGGGGCACCGCACAGATACGCAGTATTTT. This encodes CASSSTAGHRTDTQYF.

This clonotype was recorded at least ten times. The CDR3 region is CASSPQPGQGSAQYF. CDR3 sequence (DNA): TGTGCCAGCAGCCCTCAACCGGGACAGGGGTCGGCCCAGTACTTC. The chain links TRBV7-6 to TRBJ2-5, with 10 bases fitting TRBD1. CDR1 and CDR2 (germline): SGHVS, FNYEAQ. After removal of 5 bases from V and 9 bases from J, the junction contained 12 bases not matched to a gene. This CDR3 comprises 15 residues.

The sample holds a few counts of this clonotype. The J gene is TRBJ1-1, the V gene TRBV7-9; TRBD1 matches at 12 bases. The germline V gene has CDR1 SEHNR and CDR2 FQNEAQ (reference sequence). The CDR3 contains 13 residues. V lost 5 bases and J lost 10; bases outside the gene matches: 5. The chain's CDR3 is CASSPGTGGLAFF. The CDR3, as DNA: TGTGCCAGCAGCCCAGGGACAGGGGGCCTAGCTTTCTTT.

In this sample, this clonotype turned up a few times. The DNA for the CDR3 is TGTGCCACCAGTGACAGGGCGTACGAGCAGTACTTC. It is translated as CATSDRAYEQYF. The chain links TRBV24-1 to TRBJ2-7; TRBD1 is a possible D gene (5 bases). The length of the CDR3 is 12 residues. Per the germline V gene, CDR1 is KGHDR and CDR2 is SFDVKD. With 4 bases removed from V and 4 bases from J, the gap between germline ends came to 7 bases.

This clonotype came up a few times. V gene TRBV5-5 combines with J gene TRBJ2-2, with 7 bases lining up with TRBD2. The CDR3 is made up of 15 amino acids. Trimming at V came to 1 base and at J to 3 bases, leaving 3 bases not matched to a gene. Germline CDR1 reads SGHKS; CDR2 reads YYEKEE (reference sequence). CDR3 sequence (DNA): TGTGCCAGCAGCTTGCCGGGAGGCGACACCGGGGAGCTGTTTTTT. Translating it yields CASSLPGGDTGELFF.